The 15 T cell receptor beta chains given below trace back to one sample, sequenced in a study of immune evolution from preneoplasia to lung adenocarcinoma. Assay used: immunoSEQ multiplex PCR; TCRdb lists only in-frame clones, some missing. The sample records 2,000 to 2,500 clones, roughly 75% being singletons. The source material was FFPE normal lung tissue adjacent to the tumor. The receptors stem from a person aged 55-75 years with lung adenocarcinoma.

V and J are TRBV30 and TRBJ1-2; D ambiguous. This CDR3 has 12 residues. V gave up 0 bases and J gave up 7 bases, with 9 bases separating them. Germline assignment: CDR1 GTSNPN and CDR2 SVGIG (reference sequence). DNA of the CDR3: TGTGCCTGGAGTGTAGGAACCCGTGGCTACACCTTC. As protein: CAWSVGTRGYTF.

This CDR3 reads CASSLEVADGGETQYF. The CDR3 DNA follows: TGCGCCAGCAGCTTGGAAGTAGCGGATGGGGGGGAGACCCAGTACTTC. The V and J genes are TRBV5-1 and TRBJ2-5; maybe TRBD2 (6 bases). The CDR3 is made up of 16 amino acids. CDR1 SGHRS and CDR2 YFSETQ come from the germline V gene. With 0 bases removed from V and 5 bases from J, the gap between germline ends came to 17 bases.

The gene calls are TRBV5-1 and TRBJ1-5; unclear D gene. CDR3 length equals 14 residues. Trimming removed 0 bases from V and 1 base from J, with 5 bases in between. Germline lookup yields CDR1 SGHRS and CDR2 YFSETQ. The CDR3 DNA follows: TGCGCCAGCAGCTTGGTAGACAGCAATCAGCCCCAGCATTTT. It codes for CASSLVDSNQPQHF.

In this sample, this clone turned up once. The junction departs from the called germline gene at one end, perhaps through a read error. CDR3 residues: CASNVEVRGYEQYF. The CDR3 DNA is TGTGCCAGCAACGTAGAGGTCAGGGGCTACGAGCAGTACTTC. The rearrangement joins TRBV9 to TRBJ2-7; possible D gene TRBD1, 6 bases. Germline V CDR1 and CDR2: SGDLS, YYNGEE. This CDR3 spans 14 amino acids.

V is TRBV2 and J is TRBJ2-3; 8 bases are a match to TRBD2. Germline V gene lookup returns CDR1 SNHLY and CDR2 FYNNEI. The junction had 1 base not matched to a gene; V was cut back by 4 bases and J by 1 base. The CDR3 consists of 14 residues. The CDR3 DNA is TGTGCCAGCAGTGTGACTAGCGGCACAGATACGCAGTATTTT. This codes for CASSVTSGTDTQYF.

This clone showed up just a few times. J is TRBJ1-2 and V is TRBV27; tentatively, D is TRBD1 (6 bases). Germline V gene sequence: CDR1 MNHEY, CDR2 SMNVEV (reference sequence). V was clipped by 6 bases and J by 2 bases, with 13 bases between them. The CDR3 totals 14 residues. The CDR3 region is CASSLTGENYGYTF. DNA for the CDR3: TGTGCCAGCAGCCTGACAGGCGAGAACTATGGCTACACCTTC.

The rearrangement links TRBV28 to TRBJ2-7, with TRBD2 matching over 11 bases. This CDR3 has 14 amino acids. V lost 3 bases to trimming and J lost 6 bases; unmatched junction nucleotides: 4. Per the germline V gene, CDR1 is MDHEN and CDR2 is SYDVKM. The CDR3, as DNA: TGTGCCAGCAGTTTCACTAGCGGGAGCTCCGAGCAGTACTTC. This codes for CASSFTSGSSEQYF.

V is TRBV28 and J is TRBJ2-7, with 9 positions matching TRBD1. Trimming at V came to 3 bases and at J to 5 bases, leaving 14 bases not matched to a gene. CDR3 size: 17 residues. From germline, CDR1 is MDHEN and CDR2 SYDVKM. The CDR3 spells CASSFANRDRVVDEQYF. DNA of the CDR3: TGTGCCAGCAGTTTTGCCAACCGGGACAGGGTCGTCGACGAGCAGTACTTC.

The CDR3, as DNA: TGTGCCAGCAGCTTGGCCTGGAGGGGAGAGACCCAGTACTTC. Its protein product is CASSLAWRGETQYF. The rearrangement joins TRBV5-8 to TRBJ2-5; D may be TRBD2 (6 bases). Germline V CDR1 and CDR2: SGHTS, YDEGEE. V was shortened by 0 bases and J by 4 bases, with 10 bases between the two germline ends. The CDR3 covers 14 residues.

The chain combines TRBV28 with TRBJ2-2, with TRBD1 as a possible D gene (5 bases). Germline CDR1 reads MDHEN; CDR2 reads SYDVKM. V lost 2 bases and J 4 bases, leaving 11 bases between the germline ends. This CDR3 is built from 15 residues. The CDR3 reads CASSLADSGTGELFF. The CDR3 bases are TGTGCCAGCAGTTTAGCCGACAGTGGCACCGGGGAGCTGTTTTTT.

The J gene is TRBJ1-1, the V gene TRBV29-1; D gene ambiguous. CDR1 and CDR2 from the germline V gene are SQVTM and ANQGSEA. The CDR3 sequence is 14 residues long. Trimming took 4 bases from V and 5 from J, leaving 17 bases between them. CDR3 sequence: CSVGRDQLGTEAFF. CDR3 nucleotides: TGCAGCGTTGGACGTGACCAGTTGGGGACTGAAGCTTTCTTT.

This CDR3 reads CASSGYTDTQYF. In DNA, the CDR3 is TGTGCCAGCAGCGGATACACAGATACGCAGTATTTT. The genes are TRBV9 and TRBJ2-3; D ambiguous. The length of the CDR3 is 12 residues. V lost 3 bases to trimming and J lost 2 bases, with 4 bases between them. Germline CDR1 SGDLS, CDR2 YYNGEE. Full variable domain (remainder filled in from reference TRBV9 and TRBJ2-3): DSGVTQTPKHLITATGQRVTLRCSPRSGDLSVYWYQQSLDQGLQFLIQYYNGEERAKGNILERFSAQQFPDLHSELNLSSLELGDSALYFCASSGYTDTQYFGPGTRLTVL.

The chain recombines TRBV28 with TRBJ1-1; D gene unclear. Germline values: CDR1 MDHEN, CDR2 SYDVKM. The germline V and J ends were trimmed by 3 bases and 0 bases, with 5 bases remaining between them. CDR3 length: 13 amino acids. The CDR3 region has the DNA TGTGCCAGCAGTTTTCGGGTGAACACTGAAGCTTTCTTT. It yields the protein CASSFRVNTEAFF.

The chain has TRBV7-3 and TRBJ2-1; the D gene could be TRBD1 or TRBD2 (5 bases each). V was pared by 5 bases and J by 0 bases, with 8 bases between. Per germline, CDR1 SGHTA and CDR2 FQGTGA. The CDR3 contains 14 residues. The CDR3 sequence is CASSLGVSYNEQFF. The DNA for the CDR3 is TGTGCCAGCAGCCTGGGGGTCTCCTACAATGAGCAGTTCTTC.

The chain links TRBV6-1 to TRBJ1-2; maybe TRBD1 (6 bases). The V gene lost 4 bases and the J gene lost 4 bases, with 16 bases spanning the gap. Germline values: CDR1 MNHNS, CDR2 SASEGT. CDR3 length: 15 residues. CDR3 nucleotides: TGTGCCAGCAGTGGATTACCGGGGACACTCTATGGCTACACCTTC. It translates to CASSGLPGTLYGYTF.